This T cell receptor beta chain emerged from a study of T cell responses to AZD1222 COVID-19 vaccine. Whole-study findings and limits: Clonal diversity may have been underestimated in mostly white British donors. Researchers report vaccine-associated CD4 TCRs spanning spike, with dominance at 160-218 and 743-854. Once two AZD1222 doses were given, Spike-specific TCR breadth and depth went up. Repertoire samples came only from after the peak T cell response.

TCRdb's table, derived via immunoSEQ multiplex PCR, lists solely in-frame clones and lacks some. This sample has just over 80,000 clones; about 90% occur once, and the top ten carry around 5.8%. With respect to this clone: Antigen unknown.

The sample in question was peripheral blood, obtained on day 0 of AZD1222 vaccination. The clonotype comes from an adult in good health.

The CDR3 DNA reads as TGTGCCAGCAGCTCGGGGGGACCCCAAGATACGCAGTATTTT. It translates to CASSSGGPQDTQYF. The chain recombines TRBV7-3 with TRBJ2-3; 7 bases fit TRBD2. CDR1 SGHTA and CDR2 FQGTGA come from the germline V gene. This CDR3 contains 14 residues. With V trimmed by 4 bases and J by 5 bases, 6 bases remained unmatched.